The 27 T cell receptor beta chains below were found in one sample sequenced in a study of blood T cells in healthy people across ages. Together with a sample-barcoded 5' primer, a J-beta primer mix was included in a second PCR lasting roughly 7 to 11 cycles. TCRdb itself ran the 5' RACE reads through MiXCR, one entry per CDR3 protein. The data hold about a million distinct CDR3 sequences, with around 54% observed a single time. The sequenced sample was blood. The receptors come from an older woman in good health.

This clonotype was seen once. The chain carries TRBV6-5 and TRBJ2-7, with D uncertain. This CDR3 contains 15 residues. Between the trimmed V and J ends, which lost 3 bases and 3 bases, there was a span of 15 bases. Germline CDR1 reads MNHEY; CDR2 reads SVGAGI. CDR3 in amino acids: CASSYTGGGFYEQYF. The CDR3 DNA reads TGTGCCAGCAGTTATACCGGTGGCGGATTCTACGAGCAGTACTTC.

The V and J genes are TRBV5-1 and TRBJ2-4, with D tentatively TRBD1 (6 bases). Trimming took 0 bases from V and 1 from J, leaving 11 bases between them. The CDR3 has 16 residues. Per the germline V gene, CDR1 is SGHRS and CDR2 is YFSETQ. The CDR3 protein is CASSLVGAEAKNIQYF. DNA of the CDR3: TGCGCCAGCAGCTTGGTGGGGGCGGAGGCCAAAAACATTCAGTACTTC.

The chain combines TRBV10-3 with TRBJ2-3; D gene unclear. CDR1 and CDR2 (germline): ENHRY, SYGVKD. The CDR3 runs to 13 residues. Trimming removed 5 bases from V and 4 bases from J, with 10 bases in between. The CDR3 nucleotides read TGTGCCATCAGTCCCGGAAACTCAGATACGCAGTATTTT. It specifies CAISPGNSDTQYF.

This clonotype has only one observation. The chain combines TRBV18 with TRBJ2-5, with unresolved D. This CDR3 has 14 amino acids. Trimming took off 0 bases at V and 4 bases at J, with 9 bases between the two ends. Germline CDR1 reads KGHSH; CDR2 reads LQKENI. In nucleotides, the CDR3 is TGTGCCAGCTCACCACCTTCGTACGGAGAGACCCAGTACTTC. The encoded protein is CASSPPSYGETQYF.

This clonotype was found once. The V gene is TRBV18, the J gene TRBJ2-1, with 7 bases identical to TRBD2. The V gene end was trimmed by 0 bases and the J gene end by 1 base; junction bases not matched to a gene: 6. The germline gives CDR1 KGHSH, CDR2 LQKENI. The CDR3 contains 17 residues. The CDR3 here is CASSPPGGVKSYNEQFF. Here the CDR3 DNA reads TGTGCCAGCTCACCACCGGGAGGGGTTAAGTCCTACAATGAGCAGTTCTTC.

The CDR3 spells CASSQGLAGVKSYEQYF. DNA for the CDR3: TGTGCCAGCAGCCAAGGACTAGCGGGAGTAAAAAGCTACGAGCAGTACTTC. The V gene is TRBV3-1, the J gene TRBJ2-7; 12 nucleotides align to TRBD2. The CDR3 sequence is 17 residues long. V was clipped by 1 base and J by 3 bases; unmatched bases: 7. CDR1 and CDR2 (germline): LGHDT, YNNKEL (reference sequence).

The rearrangement joins TRBV7-6 to TRBJ2-3; no clear D gene. The CDR3 sequence is 14 residues long. Germline values: CDR1 SGHVS, CDR2 FNYEAQ. V lost 2 bases, J lost 6 bases, and 12 bases lay in between. The CDR3 DNA reads as TGTGCCAGCAGCTTAATACCGCGTTCGGATACGCAGTATTTT. It encodes CASSLIPRSDTQYF. Drawing the rest from reference TRBV7-6 and TRBJ2-3, the complete variable domain is GAGVSQSPRYKVTKRGQDVALRCDPISGHVSLYWYRQALGQGPEFLTYFNYEAQQDKSGLPNDRFSAERPEGSISTLTIQRTEQRDSAMYRCASSLIPRSDTQYFGPGTRLTVL.

This clonotype was seen just once. This chain connects TRBV14 to TRBJ2-1; 9 bases agree with TRBD2. The CDR3 loop spans 16 amino acids. After removal of 5 bases from V and 10 bases from J, the junction contained 15 bases not matched to a gene. The V gene's germline CDR1 is SGHDN and CDR2 FVKESK. CDR3 in amino acids: CASSDLETSGGLEQFF. CDR3 nucleotides: TGTGCCAGCAGCGACCTTGAGACTAGCGGAGGGTTAGAGCAGTTCTTC.

This clonotype was counted once. The chain joins TRBV28 to TRBJ1-5; TRBD1 might be the D (5 bases). The CDR3 has 14 amino acids. V lost 5 bases and J 4 bases, leaving 12 bases between the germline ends. The germline CDR1 and CDR2 sequences are MDHEN and SYDVKM. The CDR3 reads CASSAHRINQPQHF. The CDR3 nucleotides are TGTGCCAGCAGTGCACACAGGATTAATCAGCCCCAGCATTTT. Filled out from reference TRBV28 and TRBJ1-5, the complete variable domain reads DVKVTQSSRYLVKRTGEKVFLECVQDMDHENMFWYRQDPGLGLRLIYFSYDVKMKEKGDIPEGYSVSREKKERFSLILESASTNQTSMYLCASSAHRINQPQHFGDGTRLSIL.

The CDR3 is CASSLDGTATNEKLFF. CDR3 coding DNA: TGCGCCAGCAGCTTGGACGGGACGGCAACTAATGAAAAACTGTTTTTT. This sequence joins TRBV5-1 and TRBJ1-4; maybe TRBD1 (5 bases). Germline V lookup: CDR1 SGHRS, CDR2 YFSETQ. This CDR3 spans 16 amino acids. Between the trimmed V and J ends, which lost 0 bases and 0 bases, there was a span of 9 bases.

This clonotype was seen repeatedly, ten times or more. V and J are TRBV3-1 and TRBJ1-5; D not certain. The V and J ends lost 2 bases and 5 bases respectively, with 13 bases between them. Germline V lookup: CDR1 LGHDT, CDR2 YNNKEL (reference sequence). The CDR3 has 15 amino acids. This CDR3 is CASSQSFSRDQPQHF. Here the CDR3 DNA reads TGTGCCAGCAGCCAAAGCTTTTCACGGGATCAGCCCCAGCATTTT.

This clonotype has more than one count but fewer than ten. The genes are TRBV29-1 and TRBJ1-4; D is unresolved. The germline V gene has CDR1 SQVTM and CDR2 ANQGSEA. The CDR3 is 13 residues long. Deletions cut 8 bases from V and 8 bases from J, with 18 bases between. CDR3 residues: CSFWDQAGEKLFF. The CDR3 DNA reads TGCAGCTTCTGGGATCAGGCTGGGGAAAAACTGTTTTTT.

As concerns this clonotype: A clone one base away is much larger, so this may be a read error. This chain uses TRBV15 with TRBJ2-1, with 11 bases fitting TRBD1. Germline V gene data show CDR1 as LNHNV and CDR2 as YYDKDF (reference sequence). This CDR3 comprises 16 residues. With V trimmed by 4 bases and J by 6 bases, 8 bases remained unmatched. CDR3 in amino acids: CATSTRTGGACNEQFF. The CDR3 nucleotides are TGTGCCACCAGCACCCGGACAGGGGGCGCGTGCAATGAGCAGTTCTTC.

The chain carries TRBV29-1 and TRBJ2-3; TRBD2 matches 7 bases. Germline-derived CDR1 and CDR2 are SQVTM and ANQGSEA. The CDR3 length is 19 residues. V lost 1 base, J lost 4 bases, and 20 bases stayed unmatched. The CDR3 here is CSVEGVAGRTGWGPDTQYF. The CDR3 bases are TGCAGCGTTGAAGGTGTCGCCGGGAGGACCGGTTGGGGACCAGATACGCAGTATTTT.

V gene TRBV13 combines with J gene TRBJ2-3; 7 bases are shared with TRBD2. After removal of 5 bases from V and 2 bases from J, the junction contained 13 bases not matched to a gene. CDR1 and CDR2 from the germline V gene are PRHDT and FYEKMQ (reference sequence). The CDR3 is 17 residues long. The CDR3 loop reads CASSGRGFAGVTDTQYF. The CDR3, as DNA: TGTGCCAGCAGCGGACGGGGGTTCGCGGGGGTCACAGATACGCAGTATTTT.

Only one count was recorded for this clonotype. The gene calls are TRBV12-3 or TRBV12-4 and TRBJ2-5; possibly TRBD1 for D (6 bases). V lost 6 bases, J lost 11 bases, and 28 bases lay in between. The CDR3 consists of 16 residues. CDR3 region: CASRSQGKATGNEQYF. The DNA of the CDR3 is TGTGCCAGCAGGTCACAGGGAAAGGCCACGGGGAATGAGCAGTACTTC.

J is TRBJ2-7 and V is TRBV7-9; the D is unclear. Trimming took off 4 bases at V and 3 bases at J, with 7 bases between the two ends. Germline assignment: CDR1 SEHNR and CDR2 FQNEAQ (reference sequence). The CDR3 spans 12 residues. In nucleotides, the CDR3 is TGTGCCAGCAGCTCTAACAACTACGAGCAGTACTTC. As protein: CASSSNNYEQYF.

This chain links TRBV12-3 or TRBV12-4 with TRBJ2-1, with D perhaps TRBD2 (6 bases). This CDR3 comprises 13 residues. The ends were cut back, 3 bases at V and 7 bases at J, with 10 bases in the middle. CDR3 amino acids: CASSFTAGNEQFF. In nucleotides, the CDR3 is TGTGCCAGCAGTTTTACGGCGGGAAATGAGCAGTTCTTC.

This clonotype was counted only a few times. The genes are TRBV5-1 and TRBJ2-1, with TRBD2 matching 7 bases. The germline V gene has CDR1 SGHRS and CDR2 YFSETQ. Trimming took 1 base from V and 7 from J; bases not matched to a gene: 8. The CDR3 consists of 15 residues. This CDR3 is CASSLSAGALNEQFF. The CDR3 coding sequence is TGCGCCAGCAGCTTGTCTGCGGGAGCGTTAAATGAGCAGTTCTTC.

This chain connects TRBV29-1 to TRBJ2-1; D perhaps matches TRBD2 (7 bases). Germline V gene lookup returns CDR1 SQVTM and CDR2 ANQGSEA. V was cut by 7 bases and J by 7 bases, with 14 bases left in between. This CDR3 comprises 12 residues. CDR3 sequence reads: CSGGGSGNEQFF. In DNA, the CDR3 is TGCAGCGGGGGGGGCAGCGGTAATGAGCAGTTCTTC.

This sequence joins TRBV12-3 or TRBV12-4 and TRBJ1-2; 7 bases line up with TRBD1. Trimming cost V 5 bases and J 0 bases; bases outside gene matches: 9. The CDR3 totals 16 residues. The CDR3: CASSRPGTVSNYGYTF. The CDR3 nucleotides are TGTGCCAGCAGTCGACCAGGGACAGTTTCTAACTATGGCTACACCTTC.

V gene TRBV3-1 combines with J gene TRBJ2-1; 10 positions agree with TRBD2. After removal of 4 bases from V and 6 bases from J, the junction contained 6 bases not matched to a gene. This CDR3 is built from 15 residues. The germline V gene encodes CDR1 LGHDT and CDR2 YNNKEL (reference sequence). Here the CDR3 DNA reads TGTGCCAGCAGCCTACTAGCGGGGAGGGTCAATGAGCAGTTCTTC. Translating it yields CASSLLAGRVNEQFF.

The rearrangement joins TRBV10-3 to TRBJ2-7; 13 bases agree with TRBD2. The germline CDR1 and CDR2 sequences are ENHRY and SYGVKD. V shed 5 bases and J 4 bases; nucleotides not matched to a gene: 5. The CDR3 runs to 15 residues. CDR3 in amino acids: CAISPWTSGSYEQYF. In nucleotides, the CDR3 is TGTGCCATCAGTCCATGGACTAGCGGGAGTTACGAGCAGTACTTC.

The chain uses TRBV29-1 and TRBJ2-7, with TRBD2 matching 8 bases. V lost 4 bases and J lost 4; bases outside the gene matches: 3. Germline V gene lookup returns CDR1 SQVTM and CDR2 ANQGSEA. The CDR3 has 12 amino acids. The DNA for the CDR3 is TGCAGCGTTGGCAGCGGGAGATACGAGCAGTACTTC. It specifies CSVGSGRYEQYF.

A remark on this clonotype: One end of the junction fails to match germline, which may point to a read error. The chain recombines TRBV5-1 with TRBJ2-3; a possible D gene is TRBD2 (5 bases). Germline loops: CDR1 SGHRS, CDR2 YFSETQ. The CDR3 loop spans 13 amino acids. As DNA, the CDR3 is TGCGTCAGCAGAGAGACTATCACAGATACGCAGTATTTT. It codes for CVSRETITDTQYF.

This clonotype was detected a few times. V usage is TRBV4-3 and J usage is TRBJ2-5; the D gene could be TRBD1 or TRBD2 (5 bases each). Per germline, CDR1 LGHNA and CDR2 YSLEER. V gave up 4 bases and J gave up 4 bases, with 22 bases separating them. The CDR3 is 17 residues long. The CDR3 sequence: CASSLKFRDVGRETQYF. CDR3 sequence (DNA): TGCGCCAGCAGCCTCAAGTTCCGGGACGTGGGACGAGAGACCCAGTACTTC.

This clonotype occurred a few times. The genes are TRBV5-1 and TRBJ2-3; D is unclear. The CDR3 spans 12 residues. The V end lost 4 bases, the J end lost 3 bases, and 6 bases lay between the germline ends. CDR1 SGHRS and CDR2 YFSETQ come from the germline V gene. The CDR3 protein is CASSPKTDTQYF. CDR3 DNA: TGCGCCAGCAGCCCGAAGACAGATACGCAGTATTTT.